This T cell receptor (beta chain) comes out of a study of cytomegalovirus exposure and HLA in healthy donors. The PCR made use of 60 Vbeta and 13 Jbeta primers. Clones were read by immunoSEQ multiplex PCR, and TCRdb kept only the in-frame ones, dropping some. The table includes roughly 58,000 clones, 83% detected once. Regarding this clone: Its antigen is still unknown.

The CDR3 runs 12 residues. Germline V gene data show CDR1 as SNHLY and CDR2 as FYNNEI. V was pared by 7 bases and J by 2 bases, with 8 bases between. Whole-study results and caveats: Being productive about 87% or about 30% of the time was typical of most TCR beta V segments in an earlier analysis. Presence/absence analyses treated sequencing depth as roughly uniform across donors. Later, TCR association rates were found to vary by HLA locus, highest for DRB1 and lowest for HLA-C.

The chain has TRBV2 and TRBJ2-5; D is perhaps TRBD2 (5 bases). The sample taken for sequencing was PBMCs. The receptor comes from a human donor in good health. Here the CDR3 reads CASTSYQETQYF. CDR3 in DNA: TGTGCCAGCACTAGCTATCAAGAGACCCAGTACTTC.